Sequencing of this T cell receptor beta chain was carried out in a study of shared clonotypes between healthy human individuals (dated by TCRdb to 2019 to 2021). About the full investigation: Three men and a couple of women, aged 18 to 49 years, made up the cohort. For each donor, three plates each were used for CD4 naive and CD4 memory, two plates were used for CD8 naive, and one plate was used for CD8 memory. The study deeply sequenced blood TCR repertoires of five healthy adults to estimate repertoire size and the extent of clonotype sharing between individuals. To increase sequencing depth and limit assay-specific biases, different laboratories used diverse techniques to prepare libraries and sequence TCR repertoires. Per donor, leukapheresis produced somewhere between about 0.85 and 8.9 billion PBMCs. What the research found in general, with its limitations: Across a handful of donors, around 5.4% of naive CD4, approximately 3.6% of naive CD8, roughly 2.3% of memory CD4, and roughly 0.41% of memory CD8 clonotypes were shared. Based on pairwise subsampling, the degree of clonotype sharing among donors was expected to be affected by sequencing depth. Rarefaction of sorted-subset datasets indicated incomplete sequencing despite the large sequencing depth. Larger estimated clonotype richness was generally found for naive subsets than for memory subsets. Clonotypes shared by all four sorted-subset donors showed higher generation probabilities than non-shared clonotypes. Because the study included only a small number of donors, the genetic and exposure-history diversity represented was limited. Sampling was restricted to blood, and TCR repertoires in tissues likely differ from the TCR repertoires found in blood.

The donors were healthy, HIV-negative adults who had no recently reported acute infections or vaccinations. Only Caucasian adults living in Nashville, Tennessee, USA were represented among the donors. Magnetic negative selection was used to enrich CD4+ T cells, after which naive cells were positively selected on CD45RA and the negative fraction became the memory subset. Blood was collected by leukapheresis, and PBMCs were isolated by Ficoll-Histopaque density gradient centrifugation and then cryopreserved in liquid nitrogen vapor phase. Analytical flow cytometry was used to check the purity and quantity of every magnetically sorted T cell population. From each sorted fraction, genomic DNA was isolated and quantified by UV absorbance on a Nanodrop 2000c. In the case of this clone: This clone's antigen is unknown. Base qualities are not provided; no much larger clone lies one nucleotide away.

As encoded in the germline V gene, CDR1 is MGHDK while CDR2 is SYGVNS. The V end loses 4 bases and the J end loses 0 bases, and a stretch of 9 bases separates them. From the cysteine up to the phenylalanine, the CDR3 has a length of 15 residues. Left in the record is the CDR3 DNA by itself, 45 bases read in frame from the first base. TCR CDR3 regions were amplified from genomic DNA by multiplex PCR using the deep immunoSEQ assay. Extracted genomic DNA from each cell subset was distributed evenly across all wells of several immunoSEQ 96-well plates, and each plate was treated as a replicate. Each replicate PCR for sorted subsets received roughly 0.2 ug genomic DNA, equal to about 30,000 T cell genomes. Purified libraries were quantified with a Qubit 3.0 fluorometer, sized on a Bioanalyzer 2100, and re-quantified with the KAPA Library Quantification kit. Every immunoSEQ 96-well plate was sequenced on a separate single-read 150-cycle Illumina NextSeq 550 flow cell. In the paper's pipeline: Because the immunoSEQ output held only junctional sequences and lacked quality scores, the filtering could not match the filtering applied to full-length reads. Sequences were annotated with PyIR, a Python wrapper for IgBLAST v1.9, and V/J genes and CDR3 were assigned using IMGT germline references. Reads were removed for weak V/J assignments (E-value above 1e-6), missing CDR3, stop codons, out-of-frame junctions, or ambiguous translated residues. V3J clonotypes were defined as sequences sharing the same inferred V gene, J gene, and CDR3 amino acid sequence. Percentage overlap between repertoires was calculated by dividing the number of shared unique clonotypes by the size of the smaller repertoire. Three approaches were used to assess repertoire richness: RTK rarefaction, the Chao1 estimator, and Recon v2.1 estimates of unobserved clonotypes. Generation probabilities were computed with OLGA for all TCRbeta clonotypes obtained by the gDNA method from several donors. TCRdb took over this immuneACCESS table, retaining in-frame rearrangements with V and J assigned. Such tables are incomplete; in checked studies, under half of the missing clones stem from an unresolved V gene, and the remainder is unexplained. V and J calls and clone size are given by that table; D and trimming were obtained from the DNA. Within this sample are roughly 1.4 million clones, with approximately 98.5% of them counted one time only. Over 0.3% of the sample is in the top ten clones.

The sequencing input was naive CD4+ T cells sorted from blood. The sample's cell subset or site label is to be understood as: CD45RA+ positively selected. This sequence was found in a man between 25 and 39 years old in good health. The chain joins TRBV25-1 to TRBJ2-2; no D gene call is confident. CDR3 sequence: CASSVHGTNTGELFF. The DNA sequence is as follows: TGTGCCAGCAGTGTACACGGCACGAACACCGGGGAGCTGTTTTTT.